The 18 T cell receptor beta chains reported below all come from one sample, sequenced in a study of identical twins. Using its own MiXCR run on the 5' RACE reads, TCRdb lists one record per CDR3 protein. The sample has about 690,000 distinct CDR3 sequences; approximately 6% are singletons. The sample was naive T cells sorted from blood. The source of these receptors is a man between 18 and 29 years old in good health.

In this sample, this clonotype turned up many times. The CDR3, as DNA: TGCAGTGCTAGCTCCCCGGGAACCTACGAGCAGTACGTC. It encodes CSASSPGTYEQYV. The rearrangement uses TRBV20-1 and TRBJ2-7, with D possibly TRBD2 on 5 matching bases. V lost 3 bases and J lost 2, with 11 bases in between. Germline V lookup: CDR1 DFQATT, CDR2 SNEGSKA (reference sequence). This CDR3 has 13 amino acids.

V gene TRBV11-3 combines with J gene TRBJ2-6, with 8 bases lining up with TRBD1. The germline V gene encodes CDR1 SGHNT and CDR2 YENEEA. The CDR3 extends over 16 amino acids. Trimming removed 5 bases from V and 1 base from J; junction bases left unmatched: 4. CDR3 bases: TGTGCCAGCAGCCCAAGGACAGGGTCTGGGGCCAACGTCCTGACTTTC. Its translation: CASSPRTGSGANVLTF.

This clonotype was counted a few times. V gene TRBV7-9 combines with J gene TRBJ2-3, with 7 nucleotides matching TRBD2. The J segment lost 3 bases and the V segment lost 1 base, leaving 7 bases of the junction unmatched. CDR1 and CDR2 (germline): SEHNR, FQNEAQ (reference sequence). The CDR3 length is 16 residues. CDR3 protein: CASSLDRRERTDTQYF. The CDR3 DNA reads TGTGCCAGCAGCTTAGACCGGCGGGAGAGGACAGATACGCAGTATTTT.

In this sample, this clonotype turned up many times. The genes are TRBV20-1 and TRBJ2-1; D is ambiguous. The CDR3 runs to 11 residues. Germline V gene data show CDR1 as DFQATT and CDR2 as SNEGSKA (reference sequence). V lost 5 bases to trimming and J lost 6 bases, with 8 bases between them. CDR3 loop: CSAEQRNEQFF. DNA for the CDR3: TGCAGTGCTGAACAACGCAATGAGCAGTTCTTC.

This clonotype was seen many times. V and J are TRBV20-1 and TRBJ2-3, with D perhaps TRBD2 (6 bases). CDR3 length equals 15 residues. Trimming removed 4 bases at V and 0 bases at J, with 14 bases between. Germline V CDR1 and CDR2: DFQATT, SNEGSKA (reference sequence). The CDR3 loop is CSATPGGSSTDTQYF. CDR3 in DNA: TGCAGTGCTACCCCAGGAGGGAGCAGCACAGATACGCAGTATTTT.

This rearrangement joins TRBV20-1 to TRBJ2-5; D is unclear. The CDR3 runs 15 residues. Germline CDR1 is DFQATT and CDR2 is SNEGSKA (reference sequence). Trimming left V 5 bases short and J 1 base short, with 17 bases between. The CDR3 loop is CSAPRRGIIQETQYF. CDR3 nucleotide sequence: TGCAGTGCTCCCCGCCGTGGAATCATCCAAGAGACCCAGTACTTC.

This clonotype has only a few counts. The V call is TRBV7-2, the J call TRBJ2-7, with no clear D. The CDR3 consists of 13 residues. CDR1 SGHTA and CDR2 FQGNSA come from the germline V gene. Trimming stripped 4 bases from V and 4 bases from J, with 11 bases between. The CDR3 sequence: CASSSSPYYEQYF. In DNA form, the CDR3 reads TGTGCCAGCAGCTCGAGCCCATATTACGAGCAGTACTTC.

This chain links TRBV7-9 with TRBJ1-2; weak D call: TRBD1 (5 bases). Trimming stripped 0 bases from V and 3 bases from J, with 11 bases between. The CDR3 is made up of 15 amino acids. Germline V gene data show CDR1 as SEHNR and CDR2 as FQNEAQ (reference sequence). The CDR3 DNA sequence: TGTGCCAGCAGCTTAGCGGCCGACAGCTACTATGGCTACACCTTC. Protein product: CASSLAADSYYGYTF.

This clonotype was counted many times. V and J are TRBV12-3 or TRBV12-4 and TRBJ2-3, with D possibly called TRBD1 or TRBD2 (5 bases each). The ends were cut back, 3 bases at V and 2 bases at J, with 12 bases in the middle. The CDR3 consists of 15 residues. CDR3 residues: CASSFGRGPTDTQYF. Written as DNA, the CDR3 is TGTGCCAGCAGTTTTGGTCGGGGCCCCACAGATACGCAGTATTTT.

Many counts were recorded for this clonotype. The gene calls are TRBV5-1 and TRBJ2-2; the D gene is possibly TRBD2 (6 bases). V shed 0 bases and J shed 6 bases, with 9 bases lying between them. In germline, CDR1 is SGHRS, CDR2 YFSETQ. The CDR3 covers 14 residues. In nucleotides, the CDR3 is TGCGCCAGCAGCTTGGAGAGCGGGCCCGGGGAGCTGTTTTTT. Protein: CASSLESGPGELFF.

J is TRBJ2-1 and V is TRBV20-1; possible D gene TRBD2, 6 bases. The CDR3 is made up of 14 amino acids. Trimming took off 4 bases at V and 4 bases at J, with 14 bases between the two ends. CDR1 and CDR2 from the germline V gene are DFQATT and SNEGSKA (reference sequence). CDR3 sequence reads: CSAIEGGIYNEQFF. Here the CDR3 DNA reads TGCAGTGCTATTGAGGGCGGGATATACAATGAGCAGTTCTTC.

The gene calls are TRBV30 and TRBJ1-4, with TRBD1 matching over 10 bases. The length of the CDR3 is 17 residues. From germline, CDR1 is GTSNPN and CDR2 SVGIG (reference sequence). V lost 0 bases, J lost 8 bases, and 12 bases stayed unmatched. The CDR3 loop is CAWSVSRTGTGEEKLFF. The CDR3, as DNA: TGTGCCTGGAGTGTTTCGAGAACCGGGACAGGGGAAGAAAAACTGTTTTTT.

This clonotype appeared many times. The genes are TRBV5-1 and TRBJ1-5; D uncertain. The CDR3 runs 14 residues. V was cut by 1 base and J by 3 bases, with 8 bases left in between. Germline CDR1 reads SGHRS; CDR2 reads YFSETQ. This CDR3 is CASSLHGPNQPQHF. DNA of the CDR3: TGCGCCAGCAGCTTGCACGGGCCCAATCAGCCCCAGCATTTT.

This clonotype was found many times. The rearrangement uses TRBV20-1 and TRBJ1-1; TRBD1 might be the D (5 bases). Trimming shortened V by 7 bases and J by 1 base, and 16 bases separated the two germline ends. Germline CDR1 and CDR2: DFQATT and SNEGSKA (reference sequence). This CDR3 is built from 14 residues. The CDR3 nucleotides are TGCAGTGGTCCTAAGATAGGGGCGAACACTGAAGCTTTCTTT. Amino acid sequence: CSGPKIGANTEAFF.

This clonotype was counted at least ten times. The gene calls are TRBV24-1 and TRBJ2-5; D may be TRBD2 (5 bases). CDR1 is KGHDR and CDR2 is SFDVKD in the germline V gene. The CDR3 totals 14 residues. The V end was cut by 5 bases, the J end by 4 bases, with 13 bases between. The CDR3, as DNA: TGTGCCACCAGTGCCGACGGGGTTCGAGAGACCCAGTACTTC. Translated, it gives CATSADGVRETQYF.

This clonotype has just a few counts. V usage is TRBV28 and J usage is TRBJ2-1; D might be TRBD1 (6 bases). Per germline, CDR1 MDHEN and CDR2 SYDVKM. The CDR3 spans 15 residues. The V end was cut by 6 bases, the J end by 6 bases, with 18 bases between. CDR3 coding DNA: TGTGCCAGCAGCTCCGGGACAACAAGGGCCAATGAGCAGTTCTTC. Encoded protein: CASSSGTTRANEQFF.

This clonotype was picked up many times. The V call is TRBV7-2, the J call TRBJ2-3; no firm D call. The V end lost 0 bases, the J end lost 2 bases, and 6 bases lay between the germline ends. The germline V gene encodes CDR1 SGHTA and CDR2 FQGNSA. This CDR3 has 14 amino acids. As DNA, the CDR3 is TGTGCCAGCAGCTTAGCCCTTTACACAGATACGCAGTATTTT. Translating it yields CASSLALYTDTQYF.

V and J are TRBV11-2 and TRBJ2-7, with TRBD1 as a possible D gene (6 bases). Germline CDR1 and CDR2: SGHAT and FQNNGV. CDR3 size: 13 residues. Between the trimmed V and J ends, which lost 4 bases and 9 bases, there was a span of 16 bases. The CDR3 coding sequence is TGTGCCAGCAGCTCCCTTGGGGGCGCAGTGCAGTACGTC. Translation gives CASSSLGGAVQYV.